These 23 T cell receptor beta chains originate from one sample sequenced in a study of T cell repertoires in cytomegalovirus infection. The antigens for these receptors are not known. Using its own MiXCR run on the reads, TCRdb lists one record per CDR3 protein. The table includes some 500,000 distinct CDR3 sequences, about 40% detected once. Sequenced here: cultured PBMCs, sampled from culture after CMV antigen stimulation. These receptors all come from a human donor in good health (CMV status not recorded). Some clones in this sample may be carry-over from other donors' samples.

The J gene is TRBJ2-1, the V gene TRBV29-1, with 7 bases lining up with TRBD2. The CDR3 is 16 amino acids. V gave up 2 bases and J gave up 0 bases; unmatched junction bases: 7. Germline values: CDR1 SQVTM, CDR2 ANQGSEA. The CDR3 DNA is TGCAGCGTTGAATTTGCGGGAGCGAGCTCCTACAATGAGCAGTTCTTC. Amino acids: CSVEFAGASSYNEQFF.

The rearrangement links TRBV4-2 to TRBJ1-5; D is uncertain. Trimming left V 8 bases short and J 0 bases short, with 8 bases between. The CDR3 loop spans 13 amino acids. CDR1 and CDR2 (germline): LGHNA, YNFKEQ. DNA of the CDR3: TGTGCCAGCGCTGAATATAGCAATCAGCCCCAGCATTTT. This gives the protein CASAEYSNQPQHF.

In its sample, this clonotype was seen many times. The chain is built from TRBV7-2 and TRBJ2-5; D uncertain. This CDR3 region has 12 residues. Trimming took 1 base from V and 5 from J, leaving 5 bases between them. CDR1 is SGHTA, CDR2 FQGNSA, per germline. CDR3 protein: CASSLVGETQYF. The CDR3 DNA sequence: TGTGCCAGCAGCTTAGTAGGGGAGACCCAGTACTTC. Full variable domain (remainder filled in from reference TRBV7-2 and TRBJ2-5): GAGVSQSPSNKVTEKGKDVELRCDPISGHTALYWYRQSLGQGLEFLIYFQGNSAPDKSGLPSDRFSAERTGGSVSTLTIQRTQQEDSAVYLCASSLVGETQYFGPGTRLLVL.

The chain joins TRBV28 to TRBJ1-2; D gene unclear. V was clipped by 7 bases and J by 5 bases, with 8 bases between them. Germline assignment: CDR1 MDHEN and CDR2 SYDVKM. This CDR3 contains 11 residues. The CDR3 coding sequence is TGTGCCAGCAACACAAATTATGGCTACACCTTC. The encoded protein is CASNTNYGYTF.

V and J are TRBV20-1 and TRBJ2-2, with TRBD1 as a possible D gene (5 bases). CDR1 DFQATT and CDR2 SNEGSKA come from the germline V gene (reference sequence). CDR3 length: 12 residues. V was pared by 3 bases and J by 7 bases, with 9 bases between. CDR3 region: CSARLGVGELFF. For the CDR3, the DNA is TGCAGTGCTAGGCTAGGGGTCGGGGAGCTGTTTTTT.

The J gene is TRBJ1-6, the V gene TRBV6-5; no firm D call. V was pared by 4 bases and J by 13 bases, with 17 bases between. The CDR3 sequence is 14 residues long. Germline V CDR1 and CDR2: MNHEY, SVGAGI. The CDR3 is CASSSDYGREPLHF. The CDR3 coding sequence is TGTGCCAGCAGTTCTGACTATGGTAGGGAGCCCCTCCACTTT.

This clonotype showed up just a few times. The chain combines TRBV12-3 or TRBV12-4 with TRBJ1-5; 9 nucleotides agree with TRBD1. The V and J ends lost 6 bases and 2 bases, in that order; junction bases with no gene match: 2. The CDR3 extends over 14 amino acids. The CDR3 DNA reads TGTGCCAGCAGGGGACAGGGCGGCAATCAGCCCCAGCATTTT. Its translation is CASRGQGGNQPQHF.

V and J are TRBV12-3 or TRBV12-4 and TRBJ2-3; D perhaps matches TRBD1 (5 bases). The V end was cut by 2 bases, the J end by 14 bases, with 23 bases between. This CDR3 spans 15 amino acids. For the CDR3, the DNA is TGTGCCAGCAGTTTAAACCCGATTCACCAGGGTGATCTGTATTTT. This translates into CASSLNPIHQGDLYF.

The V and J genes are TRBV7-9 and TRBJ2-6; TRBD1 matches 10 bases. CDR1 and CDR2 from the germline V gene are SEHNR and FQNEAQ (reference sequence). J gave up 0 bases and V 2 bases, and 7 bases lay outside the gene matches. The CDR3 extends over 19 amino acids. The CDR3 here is CASSLWGTGATSGANVLTF. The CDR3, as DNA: TGTGCCAGCAGCTTATGGGGGACAGGGGCGACCTCTGGGGCCAACGTCCTGACTTTC.

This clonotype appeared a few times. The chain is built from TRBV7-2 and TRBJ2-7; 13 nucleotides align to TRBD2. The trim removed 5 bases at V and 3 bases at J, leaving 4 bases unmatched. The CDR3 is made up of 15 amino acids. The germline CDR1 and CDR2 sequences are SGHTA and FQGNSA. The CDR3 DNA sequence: TGTGCCAGCAGCGAGGGACTAGCGGGGATCTACGAGCAGTACTTC. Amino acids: CASSEGLAGIYEQYF.

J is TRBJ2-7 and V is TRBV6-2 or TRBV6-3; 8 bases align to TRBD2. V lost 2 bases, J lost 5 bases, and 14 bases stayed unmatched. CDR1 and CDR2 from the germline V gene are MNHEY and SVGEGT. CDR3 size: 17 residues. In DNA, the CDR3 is TGTGCCAGCAGTTACCCGTTAAGGGCGGGAGGAACCGACGAGCAGTACTTC. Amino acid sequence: CASSYPLRAGGTDEQYF.

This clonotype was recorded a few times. The CDR3 is CASSPRPYTDTQYF. CDR3 DNA sequence: TGTGCCAGCAGCCCCCGGCCATACACAGATACGCAGTATTTT. The rearrangement joins TRBV7-2 to TRBJ2-3, with D unresolved. Trimming removed 5 bases from V and 2 bases from J, with 11 bases in between. Germline assignment: CDR1 SGHTA and CDR2 FQGNSA. The CDR3 contains 14 residues.

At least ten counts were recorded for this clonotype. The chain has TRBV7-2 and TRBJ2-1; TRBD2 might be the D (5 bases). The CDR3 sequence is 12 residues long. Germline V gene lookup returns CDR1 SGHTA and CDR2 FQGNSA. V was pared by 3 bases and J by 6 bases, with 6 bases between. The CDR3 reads CASSLRVNEQFF. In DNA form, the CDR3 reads TGTGCCAGCAGCTTGCGGGTCAATGAGCAGTTCTTC.

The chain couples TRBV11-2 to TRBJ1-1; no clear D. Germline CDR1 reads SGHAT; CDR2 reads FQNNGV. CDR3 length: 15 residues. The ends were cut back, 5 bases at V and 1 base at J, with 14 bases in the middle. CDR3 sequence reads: CASSPVTTRNTEAFF. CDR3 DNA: TGTGCCAGCAGCCCCGTGACGACTAGGAACACTGAAGCTTTCTTT.

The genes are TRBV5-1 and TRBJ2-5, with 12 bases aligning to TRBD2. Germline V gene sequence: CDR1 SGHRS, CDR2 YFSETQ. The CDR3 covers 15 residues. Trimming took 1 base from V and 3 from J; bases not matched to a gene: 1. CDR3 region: CASSLTSGGKETQYF. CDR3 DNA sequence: TGCGCCAGCAGCTTGACTAGCGGGGGGAAAGAGACCCAGTACTTC.

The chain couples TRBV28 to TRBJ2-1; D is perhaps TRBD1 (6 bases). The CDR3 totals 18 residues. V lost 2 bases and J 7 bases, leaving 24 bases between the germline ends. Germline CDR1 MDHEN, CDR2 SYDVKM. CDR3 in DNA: TGTGCCAGCAGTTTAGCCCTAGACAGGCCAAGACCAACAAATGAGCAGTTCTTC. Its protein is CASSLALDRPRPTNEQFF.

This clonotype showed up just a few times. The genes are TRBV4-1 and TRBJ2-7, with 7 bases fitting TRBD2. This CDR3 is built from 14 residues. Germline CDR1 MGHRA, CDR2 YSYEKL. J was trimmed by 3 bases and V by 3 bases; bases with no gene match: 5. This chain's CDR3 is CASSQGRGDYEQYF. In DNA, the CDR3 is TGCGCCAGCAGCCAGGGACGGGGGGACTACGAGCAGTACTTC.

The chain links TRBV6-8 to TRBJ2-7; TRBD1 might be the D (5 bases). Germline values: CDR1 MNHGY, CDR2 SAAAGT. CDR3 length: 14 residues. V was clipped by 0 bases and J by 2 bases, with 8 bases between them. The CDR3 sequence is CASSYSWGPYEQYF. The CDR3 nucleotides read TGTGCCAGCAGTTACTCCTGGGGCCCCTACGAGCAGTACTTC.

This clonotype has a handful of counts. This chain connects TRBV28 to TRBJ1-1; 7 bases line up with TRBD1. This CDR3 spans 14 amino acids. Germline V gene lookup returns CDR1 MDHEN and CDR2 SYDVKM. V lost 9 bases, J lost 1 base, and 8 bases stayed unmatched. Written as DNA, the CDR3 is TGTGCCAGTTCCGGCAGGGGGGGGAACACTGAAGCTTTCTTT. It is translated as CASSGRGGNTEAFF. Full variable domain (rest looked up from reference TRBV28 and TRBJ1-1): DVKVTQSSRYLVKRTGEKVFLECVQDMDHENMFWYRQDPGLGLRLIYFSYDVKMKEKGDIPEGYSVSREKKERFSLILESASTNQTSMYLCASSGRGGNTEAFFGQGTRLTVV.

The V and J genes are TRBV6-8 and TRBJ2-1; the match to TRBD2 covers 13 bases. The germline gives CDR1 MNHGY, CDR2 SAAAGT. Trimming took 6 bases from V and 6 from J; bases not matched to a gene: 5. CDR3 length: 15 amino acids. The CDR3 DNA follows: TGTGCCAGCAGCCGACTAGCGGGGGGAATCAATGAGCAGTTCTTC. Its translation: CASSRLAGGINEQFF.

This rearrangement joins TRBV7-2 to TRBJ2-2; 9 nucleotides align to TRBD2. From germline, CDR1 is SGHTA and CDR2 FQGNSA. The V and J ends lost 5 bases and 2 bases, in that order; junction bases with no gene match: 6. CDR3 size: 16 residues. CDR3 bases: TGTGCCAGCAGCGTGACTAGCGGAGTTAACACCGGGGAGCTGTTTTTT. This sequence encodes CASSVTSGVNTGELFF.

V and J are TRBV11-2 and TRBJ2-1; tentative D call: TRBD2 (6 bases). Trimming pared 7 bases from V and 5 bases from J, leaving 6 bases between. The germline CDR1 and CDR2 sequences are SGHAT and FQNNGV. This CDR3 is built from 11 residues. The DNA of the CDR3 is TGTGCCAGCACTAGCGACAATGAGCAGTTCTTC. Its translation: CASTSDNEQFF.

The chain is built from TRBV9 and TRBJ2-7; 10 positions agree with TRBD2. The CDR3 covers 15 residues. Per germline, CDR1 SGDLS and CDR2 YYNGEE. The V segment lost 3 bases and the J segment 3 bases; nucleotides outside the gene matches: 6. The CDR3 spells CASSEGLASDYEQYF. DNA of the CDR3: TGTGCCAGCAGCGAGGGACTAGCGTCTGACTACGAGCAGTACTTC.